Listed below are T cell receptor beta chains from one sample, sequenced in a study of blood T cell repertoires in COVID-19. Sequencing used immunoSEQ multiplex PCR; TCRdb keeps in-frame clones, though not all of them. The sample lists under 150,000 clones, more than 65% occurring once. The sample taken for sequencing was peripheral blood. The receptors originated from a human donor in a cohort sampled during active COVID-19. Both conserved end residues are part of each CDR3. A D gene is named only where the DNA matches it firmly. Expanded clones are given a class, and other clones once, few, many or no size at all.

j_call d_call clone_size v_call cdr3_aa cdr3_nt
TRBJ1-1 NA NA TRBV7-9 CASAFRGAEAFF TGTGCCAGCGCTTTTCGGGGAGCTGAAGCTTTCTTT
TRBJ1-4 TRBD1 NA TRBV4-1 CASSQGDRGSTNEKLFF TGCGCCAGCAGCCAAGGGGACAGGGGTTCAACTAATGAAAAACTGTTTTTT
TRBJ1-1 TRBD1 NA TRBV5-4 CASSFMDRGFSEAFF TGTGCCAGCAGCTTTATGGACAGGGGGTTTTCTGAAGCTTTCTTT
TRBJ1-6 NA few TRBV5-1 CASSPGYYNSPLHF TGCGCCAGCAGCCCAGGGTATTATAATTCACCCCTCCACTTT
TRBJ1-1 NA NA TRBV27 CASSRRGDKAYEAFF TGTGCCAGCAGTCGCCGAGGGGACAAGGCCTATGAAGCTTTCTTT
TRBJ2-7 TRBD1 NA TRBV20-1 CSASLETGRLGEQYF TGCAGTGCTAGTCTCGAGACAGGGCGTCTTGGTGAGCAGTACTTC
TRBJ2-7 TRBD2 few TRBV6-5 CASSLRGRAYEQYF TGTGCCAGCAGTTTGCGGGGGAGAGCCTACGAGCAGTACTTC
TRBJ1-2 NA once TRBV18 CASSPAPGQDYGYTF TGTGCCAGCTCACCGGCGCCGGGACAAGACTATGGCTACACCTTC
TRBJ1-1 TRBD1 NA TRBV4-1 CASSQDPGQGFTEAFF TGCGCCAGCAGCCAAGACCCAGGACAGGGGTTCACTGAAGCTTTCTTT
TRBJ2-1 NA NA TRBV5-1 CASSLTQRYYNEQFF TGCGCCAGCAGCTTGACCCAGCGGTACTACAATGAGCAGTTCTTC
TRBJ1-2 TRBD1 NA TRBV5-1 CASSLTGQGGGYTF TGCGCCAGCAGCCTCACCGGACAGGGGGGAGGCTACACCTTC
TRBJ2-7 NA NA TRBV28 CASSILEREEQYF TGTGCCAGCAGTATACTAGAACGTGAAGAGCAGTACTTC
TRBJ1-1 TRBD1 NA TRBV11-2 CASSLDWTGTEAFF TGTGCCAGCAGCTTAGATTGGACAGGAACTGAAGCTTTCTTT
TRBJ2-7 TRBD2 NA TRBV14 CASSLRLAGEQYF TGTGCCAGCAGCCTCAGACTAGCGGGCGAGCAGTACTTC
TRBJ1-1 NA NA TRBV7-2 CASSFFEEAEAFF TGTGCCAGCAGCTTCTTTGAGGAAGCTGAAGCTTTCTTT
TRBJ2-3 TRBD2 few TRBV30 CAWSSGLAGADTQYF TGTGCCTGGAGTTCGGGACTAGCGGGAGCAGATACGCAGTATTTT
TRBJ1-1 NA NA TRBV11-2 CASSRQTVGTEAFF TGTGCCAGCAGCAGGCAGACAGTAGGCACTGAAGCTTTCTTT
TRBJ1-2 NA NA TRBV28 CASTPTLAGARYGYTF TGTGCCAGCACCCCCACCCTAGCGGGGGCGCGGTATGGCTACACCTTC
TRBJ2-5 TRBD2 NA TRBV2 CASIRLAGREETQYF TGTGCCAGCATTCGGCTAGCGGGACGAGAGGAGACCCAGTACTTC
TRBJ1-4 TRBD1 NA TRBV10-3 CAISGDRGTNEKLFF TGTGCCATCAGTGGGGACAGGGGGACTAATGAAAAACTGTTTTTT
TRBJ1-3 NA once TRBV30 CAWSAGASGNTIYF TGTGCCTGGAGTGCTGGGGCGAGTGGAAACACCATATATTTT
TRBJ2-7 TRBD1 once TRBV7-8 CASSPGTGTYEQYF TGTGCCAGCAGCCCAGGGACAGGAACCTACGAGCAGTACTTC
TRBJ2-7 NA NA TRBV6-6 CASRPQGSYEQYF TGTGCCAGCAGGCCGCAGGGGTCCTACGAGCAGTACTTC
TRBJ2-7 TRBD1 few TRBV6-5 CASRTGGNEQYF TGTGCCAGCAGGACAGGGGGCAACGAGCAGTACTTC
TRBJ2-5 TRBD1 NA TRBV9 CASSGQGGETQYF TGTGCCAGCAGCGGACAGGGTGGGGAGACCCAGTACTTC
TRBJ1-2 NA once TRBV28 CASSYPGGGPNYGYTF TGTGCCAGCAGTTACCCTGGGGGGGGGCCGAACTATGGCTACACCTTC
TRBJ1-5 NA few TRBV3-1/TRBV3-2 CASSQDQSGPQHF TGTGCCAGCAGCCAAGATCAGAGCGGGCCCCAGCATTTT
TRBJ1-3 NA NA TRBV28 CASSSGQPSNTIYF TGTGCCAGCAGTTCCGGACAGCCTTCGAACACCATATATTTT
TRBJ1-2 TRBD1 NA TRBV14 CASSQGAGGIHYGYTF TGTGCCAGCAGCCAAGGGGCAGGGGGAATTCACTATGGCTACACCTTC
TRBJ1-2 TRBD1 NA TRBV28 CASSLGDRAYGYTF TGTGCCAGCAGTTTAGGGGACAGGGCCTATGGCTACACCTTC
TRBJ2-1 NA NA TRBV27 CASSLRSYNEQFF TGTGCCAGCAGTTTGCGCTCCTACAATGAGCAGTTCTTC
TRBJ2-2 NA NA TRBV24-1 CATREDDTGELFF TGTGCCACCAGGGAGGACGACACCGGGGAGCTGTTTTTT
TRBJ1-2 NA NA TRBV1 CTSSHPGQGDYGYTF TGCACCAGCAGCCACCCGGGACAGGGGGACTATGGCTACACCTTC
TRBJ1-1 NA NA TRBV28 CASSNSLNTEAFF TGTGCCAGCAGCAACAGTTTGAACACTGAAGCTTTCTTT
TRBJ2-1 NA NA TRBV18 CASSPNVGGDEQFF TGTGCCAGCTCACCAAACGTAGGGGGGGATGAGCAGTTCTTC
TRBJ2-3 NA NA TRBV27 CASSSPQGSTDTQYF TGTGCCAGCAGTTCGCCCCAGGGCAGCACAGATACGCAGTATTTT
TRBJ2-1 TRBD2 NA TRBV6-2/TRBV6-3 CASSYQTSGGSYNEQFF TGTGCCAGCAGTTACCAGACTAGCGGAGGCTCGTACAATGAGCAGTTCTTC
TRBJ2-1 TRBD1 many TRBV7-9 CASSSGQGLEYNEQFF TGTGCCAGCAGCTCCGGACAGGGGCTCGAGTACAATGAGCAGTTCTTC
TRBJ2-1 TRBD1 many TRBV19 CASSRGQIDSYNEQFF TGTGCCAGTAGTAGGGGACAGATTGACTCCTACAATGAGCAGTTCTTC
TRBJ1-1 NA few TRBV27 CASSYSQGGTEAFF TGTGCCAGCAGTTACTCCCAGGGTGGGACTGAAGCTTTCTTT
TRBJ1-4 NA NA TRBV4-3 CASSPGATNEKLFF TGCGCCAGCAGCCCCGGGGCAACTAATGAAAAACTGTTTTTT
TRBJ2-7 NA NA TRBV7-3 CASSLRASYEQYF TGTGCCAGCAGCTTAAGGGCGTCCTACGAGCAGTACTTC
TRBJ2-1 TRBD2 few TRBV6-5 CASSFSGGNSYNEQFF TGTGCCAGCAGTTTTAGCGGGGGCAACTCCTACAATGAGCAGTTCTTC
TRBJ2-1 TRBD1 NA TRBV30 CAWSVDRDNEQFF TGTGCCTGGAGTGTTGACAGGGACAATGAGCAGTTCTTC